The rows below give T cell receptor beta chains drawn from one sample of a study of cytotoxic CD8 clonotypes in ibrutinib-treated CLL. Repertoires were generated with immunoSEQ multiplex PCR, while TCRdb's copy carries only in-frame clones and drops some. The data contain 24,000 or so clones, more than 65% of them singletons. The sequencing used PBMCs, collected after 12 months of ibrutinib treatment. These receptors were obtained from a human donor with chronic lymphocytic leukemia. Both conserved end residues are part of each CDR3.

v_call cdr3_aa
TRBV6-1 CASTIVQATVYGYTF
TRBV30 CAWSWGRGHEKLFF
TRBV5-8 CASSFGGRLTDTQYF
TRBV2 CASSGPNTDTQYF
TRBV6-6 CASTRSYEQYF
TRBV28 CASSLAGKTEAFF
TRBV30 CAWSVRGELFF
TRBV19 CASSIPSGAKNIQYF
TRBV21-1 CASGALRTGSSYEQYF
TRBV5-4 CASSWGQENNEQFF